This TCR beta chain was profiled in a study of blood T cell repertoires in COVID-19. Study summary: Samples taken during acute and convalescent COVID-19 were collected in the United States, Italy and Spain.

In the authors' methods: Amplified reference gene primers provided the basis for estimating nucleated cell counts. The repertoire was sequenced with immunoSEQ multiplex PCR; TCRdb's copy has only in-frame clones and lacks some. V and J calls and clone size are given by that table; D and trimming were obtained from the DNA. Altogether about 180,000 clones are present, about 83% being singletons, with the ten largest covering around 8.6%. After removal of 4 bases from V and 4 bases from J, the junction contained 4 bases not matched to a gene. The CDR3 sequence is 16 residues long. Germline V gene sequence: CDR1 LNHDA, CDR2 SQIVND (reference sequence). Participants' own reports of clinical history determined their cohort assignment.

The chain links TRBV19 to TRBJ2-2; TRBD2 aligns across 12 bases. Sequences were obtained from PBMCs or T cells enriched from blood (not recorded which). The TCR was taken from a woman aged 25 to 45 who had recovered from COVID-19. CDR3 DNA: TGTGCCAGTAGTACTAGCGGGAGGGCTAGCACCGGGGAGCTGTTTTTT. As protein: CASSTSGRASTGELFF.